This T cell receptor beta chain was identified during a study of cytomegalovirus exposure and HLA in healthy donors. Study-wide context: About 85 million unique TCRs from HLA-typed donors were held in an early release of data. The study placed approximately 78% of its roughly 400 genotyped donors in the Caucasian-associated ancestry cluster. Study observations and caveats: Fewer N-insertions than the approximately 700-donor mean were reportedly shown by an Asian-associated ancestry cluster in a later analysis. An analysis done earlier found most TCR beta V segments productive about 87% or about 30% of the time.

To note about this clone: No antigen is known for it.

Germline lookup yields CDR1 SGHTS and CDR2 YDEGEE. J gave up 6 bases and V 4 bases, and 5 bases lay outside the gene matches. The CDR3 length is 14 residues. The primer mix had 60 Vbeta and 13 Jbeta primers. Repertoires were generated with immunoSEQ multiplex PCR, while TCRdb's copy carries only in-frame clones and drops some. This sample carries roughly 150,000 clones, roughly 80% of them seen once, and the ten largest clones take under 2.5%. Material: PBMCs. This TCR came from a man over 45 in good health and CMV-seropositive. V and J are TRBV5-8 and TRBJ1-5; TRBD1 aligns across 9 bases. DNA of the CDR3: TGTGCCAGCAGCCCCGACAGGGGGGGTCAGCCCCAGCATTTT. Translating it yields CASSPDRGGQPQHF.